This TCR beta chain was retrieved from a study of PD-L1 blockade in urothelial cancer. On the study more broadly: Of prior chemotherapy regimens, patients had received between 0 and 3. At 3 weeks after treatment start (second dose) and again at 6 weeks, blood was analyzed.

Trimming removed 5 bases from V and 7 bases from J, with 21 bases in between. Germline V lookup: CDR1 MNHEY, CDR2 SMNVEV (reference sequence). The CDR3 loop spans 15 amino acids. Time point: pretreatment peripheral blood. TCRdb's copy holds only in-frame clones and misses some; the assay was immunoSEQ multiplex PCR. Counted here are 35,000 to 45,000 clones, around nine tenths occurring once; the ten biggest clones make up around 25%. This TCR came from a donor aged 40 or older with urothelial cancer. The chain links TRBV27 to TRBJ2-7, with D tentatively TRBD2 (5 bases). The sample consisted of PBMCs, taken around atezolizumab (anti-PD-L1) treatment. CDR3 nucleotides: TGTGCCAGCAGTCCAGAGGGCTACCCCCCTAGGGAGCAGTACTTC. This sequence encodes CASSPEGYPPREQYF.